This T cell receptor beta chain appears in the sequencing data of a study of CD8 T cells in ankylosing spondylitis. This CDR3 contains 18 residues. Per germline, CDR1 SGHAT and CDR2 FQNNGV. V was pared by 1 base and J by 1 base, with 6 bases of the junction left unmatched. Overall study results and limits: Disease-linked clones, CD8+, were relatively rare in peripheral blood. Significant enrichment of disease-linked clones was reportedly seen in matched ankylosing spondylitis synovial fluid.

Quantitative 5'-RACE was performed with molecular barcodes, and it yielded the TCR beta libraries. Each CDR3 protein gets one entry after TCRdb re-called the 5' RACE reads with MiXCR. The sample shows around 320,000 distinct CDR3 sequences, less than 25% of them seen only once. This clonotype was counted a few times. Its antigen remains unknown. The specimen was blood, either unsorted or a sorted T cell fraction (not recorded which). The clonotype originates from a female donor with ankylosing spondylitis or in good health (not recorded which). The gene calls are TRBV11-2 and TRBJ2-1; TRBD2 aligns across 11 bases. The CDR3, as DNA: TGTGCCAGCAGCTTAGTACTAGCGGGAGCCCCTTCCTACAATGAGCAGTTCTTC. Translating it yields CASSLVLAGAPSYNEQFF.